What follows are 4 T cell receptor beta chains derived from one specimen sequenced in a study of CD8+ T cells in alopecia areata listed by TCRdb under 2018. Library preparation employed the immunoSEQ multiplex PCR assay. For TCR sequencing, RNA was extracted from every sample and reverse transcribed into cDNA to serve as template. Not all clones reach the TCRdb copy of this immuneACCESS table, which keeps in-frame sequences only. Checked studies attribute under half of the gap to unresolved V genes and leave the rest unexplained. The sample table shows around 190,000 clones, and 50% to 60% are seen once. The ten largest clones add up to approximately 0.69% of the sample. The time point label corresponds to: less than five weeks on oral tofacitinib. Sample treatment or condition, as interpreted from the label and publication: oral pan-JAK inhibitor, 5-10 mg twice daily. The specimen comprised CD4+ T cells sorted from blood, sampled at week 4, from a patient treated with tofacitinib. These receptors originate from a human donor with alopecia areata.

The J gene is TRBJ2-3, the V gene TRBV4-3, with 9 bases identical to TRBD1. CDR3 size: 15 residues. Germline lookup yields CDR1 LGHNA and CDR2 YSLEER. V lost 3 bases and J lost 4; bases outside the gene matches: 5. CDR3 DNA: TGCGCCAGCAGCCATCCCGGACAGGGGTCAGATACGCAGTATTTT. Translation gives CASSHPGQGSDTQYF.

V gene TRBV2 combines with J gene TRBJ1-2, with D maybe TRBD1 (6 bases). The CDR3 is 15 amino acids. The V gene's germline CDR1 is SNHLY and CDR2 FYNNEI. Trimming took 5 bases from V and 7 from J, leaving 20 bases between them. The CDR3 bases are TGTGCCAGCAGTTACACTAGTGGGACAACCTTTGGCTACACCTTC. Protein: CASSYTSGTTFGYTF.

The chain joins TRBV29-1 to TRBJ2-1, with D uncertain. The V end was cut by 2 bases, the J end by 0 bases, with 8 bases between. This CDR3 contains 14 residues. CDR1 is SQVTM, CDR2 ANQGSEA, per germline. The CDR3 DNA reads TGCAGCGTTGAACATCCGCGCTCCTACAATGAGCAGTTCTTC. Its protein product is CSVEHPRSYNEQFF.

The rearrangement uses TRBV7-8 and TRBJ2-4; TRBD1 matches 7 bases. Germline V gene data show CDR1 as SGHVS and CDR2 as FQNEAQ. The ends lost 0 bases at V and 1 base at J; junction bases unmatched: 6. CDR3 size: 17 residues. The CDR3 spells CASSLASGQLAKNIQYF. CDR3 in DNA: TGTGCCAGCAGCTTAGCTTCGGGACAGCTCGCCAAAAACATTCAGTACTTC.